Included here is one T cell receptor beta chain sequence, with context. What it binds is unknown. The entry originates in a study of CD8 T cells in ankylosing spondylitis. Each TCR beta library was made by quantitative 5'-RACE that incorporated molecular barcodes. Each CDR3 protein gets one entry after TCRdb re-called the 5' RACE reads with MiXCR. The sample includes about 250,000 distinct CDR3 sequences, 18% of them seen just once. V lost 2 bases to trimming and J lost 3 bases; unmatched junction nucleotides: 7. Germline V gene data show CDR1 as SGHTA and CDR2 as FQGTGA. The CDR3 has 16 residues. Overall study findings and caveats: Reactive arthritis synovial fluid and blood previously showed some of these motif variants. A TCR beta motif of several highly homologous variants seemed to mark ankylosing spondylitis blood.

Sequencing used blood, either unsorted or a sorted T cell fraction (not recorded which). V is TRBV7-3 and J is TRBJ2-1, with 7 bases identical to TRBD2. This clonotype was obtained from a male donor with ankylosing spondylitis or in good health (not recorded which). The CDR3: CASSLRGGSFYNEQFF. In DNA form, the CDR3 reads TGTGCCAGCAGCTTACGGGGCGGGAGTTTCTACAATGAGCAGTTCTTC.